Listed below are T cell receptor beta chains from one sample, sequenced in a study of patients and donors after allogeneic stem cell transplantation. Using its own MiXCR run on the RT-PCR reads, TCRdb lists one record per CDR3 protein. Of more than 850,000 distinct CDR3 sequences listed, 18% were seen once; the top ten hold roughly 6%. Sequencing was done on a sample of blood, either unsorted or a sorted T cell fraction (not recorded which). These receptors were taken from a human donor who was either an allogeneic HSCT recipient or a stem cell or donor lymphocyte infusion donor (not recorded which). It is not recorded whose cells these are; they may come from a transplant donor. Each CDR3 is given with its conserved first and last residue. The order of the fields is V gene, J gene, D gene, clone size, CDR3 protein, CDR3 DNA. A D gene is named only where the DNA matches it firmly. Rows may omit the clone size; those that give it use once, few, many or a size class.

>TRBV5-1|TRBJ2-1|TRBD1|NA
CASSPVGTGYNEQFF
TGCGCCAGCAGCCCGGTGGGGACAGGGTACAATGAGCAGTTCTTC
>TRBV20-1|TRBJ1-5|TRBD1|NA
CSARPSTGGNQPQHF
TGCAGTGCTAGACCCTCGACAGGGGGTAATCAGCCCCAGCATTTT
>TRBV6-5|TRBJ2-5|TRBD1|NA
CASSYNRGQETQYF
TGTGCCAGCAGTTACAACAGGGGTCAAGAGACCCAGTACTTC
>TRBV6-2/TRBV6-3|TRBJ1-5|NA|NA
CAGGQNQPQHF
TGTGCCGGGGGGCAGAATCAGCCCCAGCATTTT
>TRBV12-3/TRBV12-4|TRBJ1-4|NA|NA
CASSQNPDKLAITNEKLFF
TGTGCCAGCAGTCAGAACCCGGACAAACTTGCAATAACTAATGAAAAACTGTTTTTT
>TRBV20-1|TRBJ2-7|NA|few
CSARDGLRTYEQYF
TGCAGTGCTAGAGACGGACTCCGAACCTACGAGCAGTACTTC
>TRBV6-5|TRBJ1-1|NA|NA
CASSYAGRMTEAFF
TGTGCCAGCAGTTACGCAGGTCGGATGACTGAAGCTTTCTTT
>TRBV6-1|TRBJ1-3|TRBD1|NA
CASRTFETGDSSGNTIYF
TGTGCCAGCAGAACTTTCGAAACAGGGGACTCCTCTGGAAACACCATATATTTT
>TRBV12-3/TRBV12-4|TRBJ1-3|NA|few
CASSSMWLNTIYF
TGTGCCAGCAGTTCAATGTGGCTGAACACCATATATTTT
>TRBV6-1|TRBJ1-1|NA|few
CASNAGAHTEAFF
TGTGCCAGCAACGCAGGGGCGCACACTGAAGCTTTCTTT
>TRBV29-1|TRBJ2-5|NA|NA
CSVGWDGGRQETQYF
TGCAGCGTTGGGTGGGACGGTGGGCGGCAAGAGACCCAGTACTTC
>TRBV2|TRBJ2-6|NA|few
CASSENGLSGANVLTF
TGTGCCAGCAGCGAGAATGGACTCTCTGGGGCCAACGTCCTGACTTTC
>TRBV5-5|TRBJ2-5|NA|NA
CASSLTAWVTQYF
TGTGCCAGCAGCTTGACGGCATGGGTGACCCAGTACTTC
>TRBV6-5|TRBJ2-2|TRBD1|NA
CASSWDRRTNTGELFF
TGTGCCAGCAGTTGGGACAGGCGAACGAACACCGGGGAGCTGTTTTTT
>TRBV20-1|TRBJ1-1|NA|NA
CSARLRLNTEAFF
TGCAGTGCTAGACTACGCCTGAACACTGAAGCTTTCTTT
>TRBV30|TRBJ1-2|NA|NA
CAWSHRGNNYGYTF
TGTGCCTGGAGTCATAGGGGCAATAACTATGGCTACACCTTC
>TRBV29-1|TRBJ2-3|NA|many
CSVPSAPQYF
TGCAGCGTCCCTAGCGCACCTCAGTATTTT
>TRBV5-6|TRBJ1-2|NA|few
CASSVDRGYGYTF
TGTGCCAGCAGCGTGGACCGGGGCTATGGCTACACCTTC
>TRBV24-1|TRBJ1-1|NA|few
CATSIRGEAFF
TGTGCCACCAGTATCCGGGGGGAAGCTTTCTTT
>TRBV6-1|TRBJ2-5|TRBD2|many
CAGRSGLAVLYF
TGTGCCGGGAGGTCGGGACTAGCGGTTTTATACTTC
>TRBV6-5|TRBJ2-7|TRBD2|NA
CASSYASGLSYEQYF
TGTGCCAGCAGTTACGCTAGCGGGCTATCCTACGAGCAGTACTTC
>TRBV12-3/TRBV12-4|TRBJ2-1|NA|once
CASSHRRAGAAYNEQFF
TGTGCCAGCAGCCATCGCCGGGCAGGGGCTGCCTACAATGAGCAGTTCTTC
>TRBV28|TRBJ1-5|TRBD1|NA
CASSIGQGTAQPQHF
TGTGCCAGCAGTATAGGACAGGGGACGGCTCAGCCCCAGCATTTT
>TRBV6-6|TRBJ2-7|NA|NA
CASIMSLSYEQYF
TGTGCCAGCATTATGTCCCTCTCCTACGAGCAGTACTTC
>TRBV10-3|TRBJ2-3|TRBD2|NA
CAIQREGTTDTQYF
TGTGCCATTCAGCGGGAGGGGACCACAGATACGCAGTATTTT
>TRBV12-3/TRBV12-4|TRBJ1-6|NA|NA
CASSLKAASLLHF
TGTGCCAGCAGTTTAAAGGCCGCCTCCTTACTCCACTTT
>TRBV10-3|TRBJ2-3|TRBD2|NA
CAIRKLAGEGDTQYF
TGTGCCATCAGGAAACTAGCGGGGGAAGGAGATACGCAGTATTTT
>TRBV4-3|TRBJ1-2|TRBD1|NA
CASSRAAGGYGYTF
TGCGCCAGCAGCCGGGCGGCAGGGGGCTATGGCTACACCTTC
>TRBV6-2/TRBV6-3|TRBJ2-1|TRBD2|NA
CASTAERGMGYNEQFF
TGTGCCAGCACCGCCGAGCGGGGAATGGGCTACAATGAGCAGTTCTTC
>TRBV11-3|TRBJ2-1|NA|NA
CASSPAWGEQFF
TGTGCCAGCAGCCCGGCTTGGGGGGAGCAGTTCTTC
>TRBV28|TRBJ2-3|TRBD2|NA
CASSSSSGRTDTQYF
TGTGCCAGCAGTTCGTCTAGCGGGCGAACAGATACGCAGTATTTT
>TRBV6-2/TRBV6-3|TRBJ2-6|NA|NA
CASSHGQISGANVLTF
TGTGCCAGCAGCCATGGACAGATCTCTGGGGCCAACGTCCTGACTTTC
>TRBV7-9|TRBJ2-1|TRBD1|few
CASSLGQGALSYNEQFF
TGTGCCAGCAGCTTAGGACAGGGGGCCCTATCCTACAATGAGCAGTTCTTC
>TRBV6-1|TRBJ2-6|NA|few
CASRDPASGANVLTF
TGTGCCAGCAGGGACCCAGCCTCTGGGGCCAACGTCCTGACTTTC
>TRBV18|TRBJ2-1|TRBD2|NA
CASSLYAVLAGDEQFF
TGTGCCAGCTCCCTATACGCCGTGCTAGCGGGAGATGAGCAGTTCTTC
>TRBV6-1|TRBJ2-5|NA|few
CASSAGRSGETQYF
TGTGCCAGCTCTGCGGGGAGATCGGGGGAGACCCAGTACTTC
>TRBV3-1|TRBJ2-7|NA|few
CASSHGARRDEQYF
TGTGCCAGCAGCCATGGGGCTAGGAGGGACGAGCAGTACTTC
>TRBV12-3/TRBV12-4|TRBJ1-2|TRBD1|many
CASRDREEGLYGYTF
TGTGCCAGCAGAGACAGGGAGGAGGGTCTCTATGGCTACACCTTC
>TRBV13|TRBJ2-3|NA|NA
CASSTGGKPDTQYF
TGTGCCAGCAGCACCGGGGGTAAGCCAGATACGCAGTATTTT
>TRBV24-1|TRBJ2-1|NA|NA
CATSVSLEPYNEQFF
TGTGCCACCAGTGTATCACTAGAACCCTACAATGAGCAGTTCTTC
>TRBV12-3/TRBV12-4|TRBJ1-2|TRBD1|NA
CASSTLEINRGRTNYGYTF
TGTGCCAGCAGCACCCTAGAAATCAACAGGGGAAGAACGAACTATGGCTACACCTTC
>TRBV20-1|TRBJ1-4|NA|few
CSALNREGSEKLFF
TGCAGTGCACTAAACAGGGAGGGGAGCGAAAAACTGTTTTTT
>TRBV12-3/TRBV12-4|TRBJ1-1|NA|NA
CASSSPGRTEAFF
TGTGCCAGCAGTTCTCCAGGGAGAACTGAAGCTTTCTTT
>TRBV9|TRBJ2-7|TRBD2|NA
CASGGGGPSYEQYF
TGTGCCAGCGGCGGGGGAGGGCCTTCCTACGAGCAGTACTTC
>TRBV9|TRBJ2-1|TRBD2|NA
CASSVGLAGELSSYNEQFF
TGTGCCAGCAGCGTGGGACTAGCGGGAGAGCTGAGCTCCTACAATGAGCAGTTCTTC